This TCR beta chain was identified during a study of shared clonotypes between healthy human individuals. Study overall: Three CD4 naive, three CD4 memory, two CD8 naive and one CD8 memory plate were used per donor.

With respect to this clone: Its antigen is not known.

Study outcomes and limitations: Despite large depth, rarefaction showed incomplete sorted-subset sequencing.

Measured with immunoSEQ multiplex PCR; TCRdb has only the in-frame clones, and not every one. The sample has 2,500,000 or so clones, over 85% seen once. V was trimmed by 7 bases and J by 0 bases, leaving 19 bases between them. This CDR3 spans 17 amino acids. Germline V gene sequence: CDR1 SNHLY, CDR2 FYNNEI. This receptor was taken from a young man in good health. Some clones in this sample may be carry-over from other donors' samples. The specimen was naive CD4+ T cells from PBMCs. The sample's subset: CD45RA+ positively selected. The chain links TRBV2 to TRBJ2-4, with TRBD1 as a possible D gene (6 bases). The CDR3 DNA reads TGTGCCAGCACCGTATACGGACAGATTTTAGCCAAAAACATTCAGTACTTC. It codes for CASTVYGQILAKNIQYF.